This T cell receptor beta chain was retrieved from a study of blood T cell repertoires in COVID-19. The overall study: COVID-19 samples collected from the United States, Italy and Spain covered acute and convalescent phases. Nucleic acid was either cDNA or gDNA, and it came from T cells, B-cell-depleted T cells, or PBMCs.

Per the original data handling: Estimated nucleated cell counts came from reference gene primer amplification. The repertoire was sequenced with immunoSEQ multiplex PCR; TCRdb's copy has only in-frame clones and lacks some. V and J calls and clone size are those listed in that table; D and trimming were worked out from the DNA. The sample lists about 20,000 clones; 60% to 85% were seen once. Germline CDR1 is PRHDT and CDR2 is FYEKMQ (reference sequence). The CDR3 sequence is 15 residues long. V lost 1 base and J lost 1, with 10 bases in between. This clonotype was obtained from a man older than 75 with acute or convalescent COVID-19. This chain connects TRBV13 to TRBJ2-5; no definite D call. The material sequenced was peripheral blood. The CDR3 region has the DNA TGTGCCAGCAGCTTAGACCGCGGTATCCAAGAGACCCAGTACTTC. Protein product: CASSLDRGIQETQYF.